A selection of T cell receptor beta chains follows, all from one sample in a study of T-cell reconstitution after alpha-beta-depleted transplantation in children. TCRdb re-analysed the PCR reads in MiXCR, keeping a single row per CDR3 protein. The sample comprises about 900,000 distinct CDR3 sequences, about 29% of which are singletons, and approximately 30% rests with the top ten. The material was PBMCs, mostly from graft donor cells, obtained 360 days after TCRalphabeta/CD19-depleted stem cell transplant. The receptor set was obtained from a boy younger than two who had a stem cell transplant for SCID, so the T cells may come from the graft donor. CDR3s include the opening cysteine and the closing phenylalanine or tryptophan. The D gene is left open where the match is weak. A row's size may be missing; if present it is once, few, many or a size class.

len | abundance | d_gene | j_gene | v_gene | CDR3nt | CDR3aa
13 | many | TRBD1 | TRBJ1-1 | TRBV20-1 | TGCAGCGCCCGGGACAGGTTGAACACTGAAGCTTTCTTT | CSARDRLNTEAFF
16 | few | - | TRBJ2-1 | TRBV7-9 | TGTGCCAGCAGCATTAGTAAAGGGGGGGGGCCTAATGAGCAGTTCTTC | CASSISKGGGPNEQFF
16 | - | - | TRBJ2-7 | TRBV9 | TGTGCCAGCAGCGTAAGTTCGAACAGTAGCCCCTACGAGCAGTACTTC | CASSVSSNSSPYEQYF
15 | - | - | TRBJ2-3 | TRBV12-3/TRBV12-4 | TGTGCCAGCAGTTTAAGGGAAGTGGTCACAGATACGCAGTATTTT | CASSLREVVTDTQYF
18 | many | - | TRBJ2-7 | TRBV18 | TGTGCCAGCTCACCAGGCGCATCGGTAGCGCCTAAAGTCTACGAGCAGTACTTC | CASSPGASVAPKVYEQYF
16 | - | TRBD1 | TRBJ2-2 | TRBV4-1 | TGCGCCAGCAGCCAAGAGGGGACAGCTAAGACCGGGGAGCTGTTTTTT | CASSQEGTAKTGELFF
14 | many | - | TRBJ2-3 | TRBV5-1 | TGCGCCAGCAGCTTGGTTCAGGGGAGAGATACGCAGTATTTT | CASSLVQGRDTQYF
14 | - | TRBD1 | TRBJ1-5 | TRBV7-2 | TGTGCCAGCAGCTCCGGACAGGGGGCGGTCCCCCAGCATTTT | CASSSGQGAVPQHF
11 | many | - | TRBJ2-5 | TRBV5-1 | TGCGCCAGCAGAATTAGGGAGACCCAGTACTTC | CASRIRETQYF
12 | few | - | TRBJ1-1 | TRBV20-1 | TGCAGTGCTGGACGGGGAAACACTGAAGCTTTCTTT | CSAGRGNTEAFF
14 | few | - | TRBJ2-1 | TRBV29-1 | TGCAGCGTTGAATCGCGGGGGCCCTACAATGAGCAGTTCTTC | CSVESRGPYNEQFF
15 | - | TRBD1 | TRBJ2-5 | TRBV5-1 | TGCGCCAGCACCCGTGACGGGACAGGCATAAAGACCCAGTACTTC | CASTRDGTGIKTQYF
15 | few | - | TRBJ2-3 | TRBV5-1 | TGCGCCAGCAGCGGGGGTTATAACTTCCCAGATACGCAGTATTTT | CASSGGYNFPDTQYF
17 | few | - | TRBJ2-1 | TRBV27 | TGTGCCAGCAGTACCATAGGGCCGGGACACGCCTACAATGAGCAGTTCTTC | CASSTIGPGHAYNEQFF
16 | - | - | TRBJ2-2 | TRBV4-3 | TGCGCCAGCAGCCTCGCACGGGGGAAGAACACCGGGGAGCTGTTTTTT | CASSLARGKNTGELFF
14 | few | TRBD1 | TRBJ1-1 | TRBV6-5 | TGTGCCAGCAGTTACTCGGGACAGAAATCTGAAGCTTTCTTT | CASSYSGQKSEAFF
16 | - | - | TRBJ2-1 | TRBV10-2 | TGCGCCAGCTCAAAAGCGGGTGCCAGCTCCTACAATGAGCAGTTCTTC | CASSKAGASSYNEQFF
15 | - | - | TRBJ2-5 | TRBV11-2 | TGTGCCAGCAGCTCAATAAGGGCAATACCCAAGACCCAGTACTTC | CASSSIRAIPKTQYF
12 | many | - | TRBJ1-2 | TRBV12-3/TRBV12-4 | TGCGCCAGCAGCTTGGGCAGCTATGGCTACACCTTC | CASSLGSYGYTF
12 | - | - | TRBJ2-1 | TRBV29-1 | TGCAGCGTGACATGGGTAACCCATGAGCAGTTCTTC | CSVTWVTHEQFF
16 | few | TRBD1 | TRBJ1-3 | TRBV7-3 | TGTGCCAGCAGCTTAACCCCTCTAGGACAGGGCTACACCATATATTTT | CASSLTPLGQGYTIYF
16 | few | - | TRBJ1-2 | TRBV4-1 | TGCGCCAGCAGCCAAGATTCTCTGGGCAGTCTCTATGGCTACACCTTC | CASSQDSLGSLYGYTF
15 | - | - | TRBJ1-4 | TRBV7-2 | TGTGCCAGCAGCTTAGTAGGGGCTCAGAATGAAAAACTGTTTTTT | CASSLVGAQNEKLFF
13 | many | - | TRBJ2-7 | TRBV29-1 | TGCAGCGTTGAAGATCGCAGTACCTACGAGCAGTACTTC | CSVEDRSTYEQYF
16 | few | TRBD2 | TRBJ2-1 | TRBV20-1 | TGCAGTGCTATGGGACTAGCGGGGGGGCCGGGGCATGAGCAGTTCTTC | CSAMGLAGGPGHEQFF
16 | - | - | TRBJ2-1 | TRBV18 | TGTGCCAGCTCACCACCGTGGGGGTCCATAGACAATGAGCAGTTCTTC | CASSPPWGSIDNEQFF
16 | few | - | TRBJ2-6 | TRBV2 | TGTGCCAGCAGGGGAGGCAGGGCTAGTGGGGCCAACGTCCTGACTTTC | CASRGGRASGANVLTF